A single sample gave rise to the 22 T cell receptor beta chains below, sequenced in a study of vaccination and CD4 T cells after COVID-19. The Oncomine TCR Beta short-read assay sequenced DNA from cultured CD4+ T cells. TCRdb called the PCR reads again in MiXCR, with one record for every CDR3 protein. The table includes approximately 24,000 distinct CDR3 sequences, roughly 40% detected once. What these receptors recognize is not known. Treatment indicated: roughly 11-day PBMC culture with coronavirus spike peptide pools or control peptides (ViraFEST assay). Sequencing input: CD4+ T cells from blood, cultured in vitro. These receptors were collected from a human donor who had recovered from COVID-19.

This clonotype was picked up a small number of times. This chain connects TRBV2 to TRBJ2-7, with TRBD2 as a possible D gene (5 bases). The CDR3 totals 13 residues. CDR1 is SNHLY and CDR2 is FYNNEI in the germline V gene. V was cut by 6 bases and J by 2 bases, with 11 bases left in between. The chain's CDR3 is CASSADGAYEQYF. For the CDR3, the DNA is TGTGCCAGCAGCGCGGACGGGGCCTACGAGCAGTACTTC.

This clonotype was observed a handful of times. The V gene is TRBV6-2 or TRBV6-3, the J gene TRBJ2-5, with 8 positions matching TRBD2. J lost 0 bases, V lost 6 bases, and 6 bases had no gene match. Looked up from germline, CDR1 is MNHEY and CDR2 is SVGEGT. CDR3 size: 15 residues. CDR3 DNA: TGTGCCAGCAGGAGAGCGGGGGAGTACCAAGAGACCCAGTACTTC. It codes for CASRRAGEYQETQYF.

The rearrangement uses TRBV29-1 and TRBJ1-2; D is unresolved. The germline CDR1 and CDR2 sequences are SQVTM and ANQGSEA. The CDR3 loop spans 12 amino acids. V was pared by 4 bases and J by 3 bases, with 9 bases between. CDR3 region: CSVVMDYYGYTF. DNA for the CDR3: TGCAGCGTTGTTATGGACTACTATGGCTACACCTTC. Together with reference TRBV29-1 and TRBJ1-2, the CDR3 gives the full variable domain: SAVISQKPSRDICQRGTSLTIQCQVDSQVTMMFWYRQQPGQSLTLIATANQGSEATYESGFVIDKFPISRPNLTFSTLTVSNMSPEDSSIYLCSVVMDYYGYTFGSGTRLTVV.

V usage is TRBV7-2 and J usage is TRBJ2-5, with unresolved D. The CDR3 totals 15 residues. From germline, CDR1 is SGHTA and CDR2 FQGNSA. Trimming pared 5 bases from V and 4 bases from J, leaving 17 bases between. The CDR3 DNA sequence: TGTGCCAGCAGCCCTAGACAAGATAGAGGAGAGACCCAGTACTTC. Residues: CASSPRQDRGETQYF.

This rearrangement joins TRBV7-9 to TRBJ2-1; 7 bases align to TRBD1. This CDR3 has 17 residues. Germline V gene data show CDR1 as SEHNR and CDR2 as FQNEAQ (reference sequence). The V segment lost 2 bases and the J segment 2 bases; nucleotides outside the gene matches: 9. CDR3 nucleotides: TGTGCCAGCAGCTTACCTAACCAGGGGGTCCCCTACAATGAGCAGTTCTTC. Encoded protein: CASSLPNQGVPYNEQFF.

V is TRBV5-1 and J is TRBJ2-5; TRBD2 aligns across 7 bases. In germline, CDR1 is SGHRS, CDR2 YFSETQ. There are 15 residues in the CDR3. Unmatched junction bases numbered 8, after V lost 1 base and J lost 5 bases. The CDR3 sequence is CASSLFSGGGETQYF. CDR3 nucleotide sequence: TGCGCCAGCAGCTTGTTCTCGGGAGGCGGGGAGACCCAGTACTTC.

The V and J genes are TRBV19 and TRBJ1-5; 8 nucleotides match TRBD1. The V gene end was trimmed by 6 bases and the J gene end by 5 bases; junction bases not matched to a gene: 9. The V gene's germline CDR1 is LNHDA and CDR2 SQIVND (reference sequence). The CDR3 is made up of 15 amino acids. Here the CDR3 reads CASRSDPGGHQPQHF. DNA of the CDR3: TGTGCCAGTAGATCAGACCCAGGGGGCCATCAGCCCCAGCATTTT.

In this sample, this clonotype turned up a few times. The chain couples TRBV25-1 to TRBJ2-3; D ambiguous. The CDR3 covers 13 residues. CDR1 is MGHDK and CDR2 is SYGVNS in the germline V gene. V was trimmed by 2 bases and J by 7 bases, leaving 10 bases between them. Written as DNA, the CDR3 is TGTGCCAGCAGTGAAGAATACTGGAATACGCAGTATTTT. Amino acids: CASSEEYWNTQYF.

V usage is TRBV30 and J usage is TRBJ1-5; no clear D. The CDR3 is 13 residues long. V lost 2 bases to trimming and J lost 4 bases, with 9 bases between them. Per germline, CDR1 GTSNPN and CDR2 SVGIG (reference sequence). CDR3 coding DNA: TGTGCCTGGAGTTATGGGGAGAATCAGCCCCAGCATTTT. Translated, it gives CAWSYGENQPQHF. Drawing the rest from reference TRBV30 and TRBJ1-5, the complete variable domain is SQTIHQWPATLVQPVGSPLSLECTVEGTSNPNLYWYRQAAGRGLQLLFYSVGIGQISSEVPQNLSASRPQDRQFILSSKKLLLSDSGFYLCAWSYGENQPQHFGDGTRLSIL.

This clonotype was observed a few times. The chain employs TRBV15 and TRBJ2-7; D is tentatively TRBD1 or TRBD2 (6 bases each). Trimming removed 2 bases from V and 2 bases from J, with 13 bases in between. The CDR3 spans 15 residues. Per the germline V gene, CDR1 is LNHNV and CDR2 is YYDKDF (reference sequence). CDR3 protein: CATSRPEGGTYEQYF. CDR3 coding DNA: TGTGCCACCAGCAGACCCGAGGGGGGTACCTACGAGCAGTACTTC. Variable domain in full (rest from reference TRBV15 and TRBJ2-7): DAMVIQNPRYQVTQFGKPVTLSCSQTLNHNVMYWYQQKSSQAPKLLFHYYDKDFNNEADTPDNFQSRRPNTSFCFLDIRSPGLGDTAMYLCATSRPEGGTYEQYFGPGTRLTVT.

Here the CDR3 reads CASSLEGWRSPLHF. DNA of the CDR3: TGCGCCAGCAGCTTGGAGGGGTGGAGGTCACCCCTCCACTTT. The rearrangement links TRBV5-1 to TRBJ1-6, with TRBD1 as a possible D gene (5 bases). Trimming took 0 bases from V and 10 from J, leaving 11 bases between them. Germline assignment: CDR1 SGHRS and CDR2 YFSETQ. This CDR3 spans 14 amino acids.

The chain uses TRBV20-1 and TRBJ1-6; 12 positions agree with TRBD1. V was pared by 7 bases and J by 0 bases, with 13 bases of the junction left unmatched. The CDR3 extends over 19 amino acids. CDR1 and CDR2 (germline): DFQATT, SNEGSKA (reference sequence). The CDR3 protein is CSVQGRDRGRSSYNSPLHF. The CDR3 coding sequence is TGCAGTGTCCAGGGACGGGACAGGGGGCGAAGCTCCTATAATTCACCCCTCCACTTT.

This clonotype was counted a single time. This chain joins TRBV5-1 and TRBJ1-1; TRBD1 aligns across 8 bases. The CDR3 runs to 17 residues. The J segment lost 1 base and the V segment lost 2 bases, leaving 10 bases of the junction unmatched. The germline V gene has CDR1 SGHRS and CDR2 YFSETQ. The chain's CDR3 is CASSLMRGGQGNTEAFF. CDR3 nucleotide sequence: TGCGCCAGCAGCTTAATGCGGGGAGGACAGGGGAACACTGAAGCTTTCTTT.

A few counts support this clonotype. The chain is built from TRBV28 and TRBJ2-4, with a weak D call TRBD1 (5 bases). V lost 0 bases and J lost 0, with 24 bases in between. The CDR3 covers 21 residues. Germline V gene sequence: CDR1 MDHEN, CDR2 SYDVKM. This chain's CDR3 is CASSLWVARTQPTLAKNIQYF. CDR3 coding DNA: TGTGCCAGCAGTTTATGGGTCGCCCGGACACAGCCGACACTAGCCAAAAACATTCAGTACTTC.

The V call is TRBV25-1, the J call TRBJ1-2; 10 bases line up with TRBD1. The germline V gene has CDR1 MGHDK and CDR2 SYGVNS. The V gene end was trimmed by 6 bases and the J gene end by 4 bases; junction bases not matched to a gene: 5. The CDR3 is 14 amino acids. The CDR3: CASSWTGGIYGYTF. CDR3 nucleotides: TGTGCCAGCAGCTGGACAGGGGGTATCTATGGCTACACCTTC.

CDR3 loop: CASTSRGQNYGYTF. CDR3 coding DNA: TGCGCCAGCACATCGAGGGGACAAAACTATGGCTACACCTTC. This sequence joins TRBV5-1 and TRBJ1-2; D possibly corresponds to TRBD1 (6 bases). Germline CDR1 and CDR2: SGHRS and YFSETQ. Trimming left V 6 bases short and J 2 bases short, with 14 bases between. This CDR3 spans 14 amino acids.

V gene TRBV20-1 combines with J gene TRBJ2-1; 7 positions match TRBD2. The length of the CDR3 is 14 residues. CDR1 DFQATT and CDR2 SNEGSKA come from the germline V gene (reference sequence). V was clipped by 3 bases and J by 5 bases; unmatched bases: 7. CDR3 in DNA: TGCAGTGCTAGTCTAGCGGCAGGAAACAATGAGCAGTTCTTC. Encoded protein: CSASLAAGNNEQFF.

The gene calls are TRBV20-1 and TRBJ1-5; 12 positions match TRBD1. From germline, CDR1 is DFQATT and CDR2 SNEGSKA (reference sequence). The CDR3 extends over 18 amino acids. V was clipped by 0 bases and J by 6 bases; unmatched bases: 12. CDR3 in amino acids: CSARDEGTGGVQFQPQHF. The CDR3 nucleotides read TGCAGTGCTAGAGATGAGGGGACAGGGGGCGTTCAGTTTCAGCCCCAGCATTTT.

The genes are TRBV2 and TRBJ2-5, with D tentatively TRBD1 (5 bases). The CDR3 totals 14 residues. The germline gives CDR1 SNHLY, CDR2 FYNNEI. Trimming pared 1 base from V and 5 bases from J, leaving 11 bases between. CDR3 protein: CASSEVRVIETQYF. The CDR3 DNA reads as TGTGCCAGCAGTGAAGTCAGGGTCATCGAGACCCAGTACTTC.

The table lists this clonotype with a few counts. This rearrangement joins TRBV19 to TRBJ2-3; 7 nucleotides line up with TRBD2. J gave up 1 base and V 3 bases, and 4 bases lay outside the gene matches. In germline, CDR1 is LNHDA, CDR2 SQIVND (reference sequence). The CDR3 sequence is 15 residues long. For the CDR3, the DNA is TGTGCCAGTAGTATTTCTACTAGCGGCACAGATACGCAGTATTTT. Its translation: CASSISTSGTDTQYF.

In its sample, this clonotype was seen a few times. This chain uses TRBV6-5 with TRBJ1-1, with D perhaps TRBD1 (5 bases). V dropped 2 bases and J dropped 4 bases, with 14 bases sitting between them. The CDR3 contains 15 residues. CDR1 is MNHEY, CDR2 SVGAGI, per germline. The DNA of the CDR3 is TGTGCCAGCAGTTACGATAGGGGCCGGAGCACTGAAGCTTTCTTT. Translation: CASSYDRGRSTEAFF.

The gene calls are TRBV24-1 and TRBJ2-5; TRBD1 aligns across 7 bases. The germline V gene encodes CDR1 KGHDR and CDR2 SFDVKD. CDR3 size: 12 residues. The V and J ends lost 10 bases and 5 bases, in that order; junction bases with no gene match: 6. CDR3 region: CATQGDLETQYF. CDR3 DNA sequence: TGTGCCACGCAGGGGGATTTGGAGACCCAGTACTTC.